This T cell receptor (beta chain) was recorded in a study of response to subunit inactivated influenza vaccine. From the RT-PCR reads, TCRdb called clonotypes with MiXCR, one entry per CDR3 protein. The sample has about 500,000 distinct CDR3 sequences, approximately 16% seen once; the top ten hold less than 4%. The source was CD4+ T cells sorted from PBMCs, collected less than 30 months after vaccination. The sequence derives from a man aged 50 to 75 who received an inactivated influenza vaccine.

The CDR3 nucleotides read TGTGCTAGCGGAACTAGAGTTGGGGAGACCCAGTACTTC. It yields the protein CASGTRVGETQYF. This chain uses TRBV7-7 with TRBJ2-5, with a weak D call TRBD2 (6 bases). In germline, CDR1 is SSHAT, CDR2 FNYEAQ (reference sequence). The CDR3 runs to 13 residues.